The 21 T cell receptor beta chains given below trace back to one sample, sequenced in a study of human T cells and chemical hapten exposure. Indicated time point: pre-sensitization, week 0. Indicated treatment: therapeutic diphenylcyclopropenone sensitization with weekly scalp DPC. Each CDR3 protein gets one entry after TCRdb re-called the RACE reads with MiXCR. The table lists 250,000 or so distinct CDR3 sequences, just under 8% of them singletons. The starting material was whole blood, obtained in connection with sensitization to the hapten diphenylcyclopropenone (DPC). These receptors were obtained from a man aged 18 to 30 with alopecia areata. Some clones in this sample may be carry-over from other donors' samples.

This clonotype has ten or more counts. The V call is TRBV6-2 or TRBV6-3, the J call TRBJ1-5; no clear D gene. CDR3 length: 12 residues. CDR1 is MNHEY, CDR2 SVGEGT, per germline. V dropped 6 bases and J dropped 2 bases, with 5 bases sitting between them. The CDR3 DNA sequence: TGTGCCAGCAGCTACGGCAATCAGCCCCAGCATTTT. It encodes CASSYGNQPQHF.

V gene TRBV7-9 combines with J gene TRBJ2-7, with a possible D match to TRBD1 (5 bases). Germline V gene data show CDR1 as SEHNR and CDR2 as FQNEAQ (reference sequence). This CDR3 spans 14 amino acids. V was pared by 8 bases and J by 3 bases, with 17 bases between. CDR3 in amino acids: CASATEIRGYEQYV. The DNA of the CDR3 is TGTGCCAGCGCCACCGAGATTAGGGGCTACGAGCAGTACGTC.

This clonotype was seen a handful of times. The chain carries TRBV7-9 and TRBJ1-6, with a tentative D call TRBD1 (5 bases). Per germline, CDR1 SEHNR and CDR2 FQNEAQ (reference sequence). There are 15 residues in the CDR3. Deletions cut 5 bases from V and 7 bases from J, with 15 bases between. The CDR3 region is CASSARGTENSPLHF. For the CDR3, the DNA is TGTGCCAGCAGCGCTAGAGGGACGGAGAATTCACCCCTCCACTTT. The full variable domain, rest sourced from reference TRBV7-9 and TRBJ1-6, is DTGVSQNPRHKITKRGQNVTFRCDPISEHNRLYWYRQTLGQGPEFLTYFQNEAQLEKSRLLSDRFSAERPKGSFSTLEIQRTEQGDSAMYLCASSARGTENSPLHFGNGTRLTVT.

In DNA, the CDR3 is TGTGCCAGCAGCGCCGGGCCGCAAGAGACCCAGTACTTC. Protein product: CASSAGPQETQYF. This rearrangement joins TRBV9 to TRBJ2-5; no definite D call. The length of the CDR3 is 13 residues. Germline V CDR1 and CDR2: SGDLS, YYNGEE. V was cut by 3 bases and J by 2 bases, with 8 bases left in between.

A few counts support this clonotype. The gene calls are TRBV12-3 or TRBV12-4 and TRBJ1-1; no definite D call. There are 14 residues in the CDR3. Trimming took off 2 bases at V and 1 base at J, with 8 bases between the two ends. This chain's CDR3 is CASSLPLGNTEAFF. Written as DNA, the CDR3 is TGTGCCAGCAGTTTACCTCTCGGGAACACTGAAGCTTTCTTT.

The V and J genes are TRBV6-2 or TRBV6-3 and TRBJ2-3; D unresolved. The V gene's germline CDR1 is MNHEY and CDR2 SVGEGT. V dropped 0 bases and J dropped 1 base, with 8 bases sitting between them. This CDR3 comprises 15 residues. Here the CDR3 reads CASSYSPVGTDTQYF. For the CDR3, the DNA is TGTGCCAGCAGTTACTCCCCGGTGGGCACAGATACGCAGTATTTT.

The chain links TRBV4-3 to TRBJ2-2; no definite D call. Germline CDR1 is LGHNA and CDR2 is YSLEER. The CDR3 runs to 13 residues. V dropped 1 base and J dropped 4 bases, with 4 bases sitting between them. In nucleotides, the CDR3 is TGCGCCAGCAGCCAAGCCGTCACCGGGGAGCTGTTTTTT. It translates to CASSQAVTGELFF.

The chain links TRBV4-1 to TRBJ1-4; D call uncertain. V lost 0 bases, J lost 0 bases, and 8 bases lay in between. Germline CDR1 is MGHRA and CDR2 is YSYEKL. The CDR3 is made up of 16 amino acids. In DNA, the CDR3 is TGCGCCAGCAGCCAAGAGATCCGGGCAACTAATGAAAAACTGTTTTTT. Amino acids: CASSQEIRATNEKLFF.

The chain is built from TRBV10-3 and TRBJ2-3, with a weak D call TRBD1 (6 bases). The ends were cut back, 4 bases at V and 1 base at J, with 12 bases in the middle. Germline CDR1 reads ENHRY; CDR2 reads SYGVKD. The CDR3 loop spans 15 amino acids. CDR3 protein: CAISAQGRGTDTQYF. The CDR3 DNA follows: TGTGCCATCAGTGCACAGGGTAGAGGCACAGATACGCAGTATTTT.

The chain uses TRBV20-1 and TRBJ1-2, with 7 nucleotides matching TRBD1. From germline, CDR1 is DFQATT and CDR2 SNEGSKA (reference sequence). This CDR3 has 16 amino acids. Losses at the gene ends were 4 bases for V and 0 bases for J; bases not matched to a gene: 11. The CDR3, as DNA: TGCAGTGCTACATCCTATGCGACAGGGCCTAACTATGGCTACACCTTC. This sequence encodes CSATSYATGPNYGYTF.

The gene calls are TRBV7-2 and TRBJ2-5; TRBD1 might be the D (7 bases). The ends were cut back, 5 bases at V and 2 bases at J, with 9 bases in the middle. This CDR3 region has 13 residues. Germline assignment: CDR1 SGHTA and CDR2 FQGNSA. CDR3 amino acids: CASSAGQQETQYF. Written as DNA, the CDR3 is TGTGCCAGCAGCGCGGGACAGCAAGAGACCCAGTACTTC.

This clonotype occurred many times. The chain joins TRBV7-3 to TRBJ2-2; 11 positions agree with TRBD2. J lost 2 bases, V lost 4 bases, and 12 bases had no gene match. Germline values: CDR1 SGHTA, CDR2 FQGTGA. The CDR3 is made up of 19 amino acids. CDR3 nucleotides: TGTGCCAGCAGCTCGACGTCTAGCGGGGGGCCCTCTAACACCGGGGAGCTGTTTTTT. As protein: CASSSTSSGGPSNTGELFF.

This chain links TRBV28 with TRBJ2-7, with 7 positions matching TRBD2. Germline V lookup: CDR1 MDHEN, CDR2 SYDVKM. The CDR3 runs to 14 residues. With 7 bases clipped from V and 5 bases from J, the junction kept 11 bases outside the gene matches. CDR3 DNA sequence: TGTGCCAGCACCCCTGTGGGGGGGTACCACGAGCAGTACTTC. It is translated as CASTPVGGYHEQYF.

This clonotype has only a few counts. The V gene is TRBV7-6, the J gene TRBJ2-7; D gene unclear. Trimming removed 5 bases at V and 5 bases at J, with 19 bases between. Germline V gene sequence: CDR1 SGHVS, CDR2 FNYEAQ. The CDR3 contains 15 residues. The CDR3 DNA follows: TGTGCCAGCAGCCCGCCGGGTGGACGGTGGGACGAGCAGTACTTC. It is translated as CASSPPGGRWDEQYF.

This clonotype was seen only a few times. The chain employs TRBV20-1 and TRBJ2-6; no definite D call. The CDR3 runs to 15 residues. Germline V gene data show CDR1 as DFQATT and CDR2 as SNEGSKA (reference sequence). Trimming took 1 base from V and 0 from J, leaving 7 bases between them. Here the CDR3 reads CSARAANSGANVLTF. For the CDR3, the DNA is TGCAGTGCTAGAGCCGCGAACTCTGGGGCCAACGTCCTGACTTTC.

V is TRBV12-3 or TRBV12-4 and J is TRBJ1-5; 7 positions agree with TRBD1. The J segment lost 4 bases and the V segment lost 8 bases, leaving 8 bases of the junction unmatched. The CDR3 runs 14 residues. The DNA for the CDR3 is TGTGCCAGCGGCTTCGACAGGGCAAATCAGCCCCAGCATTTT. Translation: CASGFDRANQPQHF.

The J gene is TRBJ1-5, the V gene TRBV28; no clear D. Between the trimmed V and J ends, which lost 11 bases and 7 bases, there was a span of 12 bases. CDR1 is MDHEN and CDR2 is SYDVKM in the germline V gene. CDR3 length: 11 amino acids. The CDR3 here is CAGGWRQPQHF. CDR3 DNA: TGTGCCGGAGGGTGGAGACAGCCCCAGCATTTT.

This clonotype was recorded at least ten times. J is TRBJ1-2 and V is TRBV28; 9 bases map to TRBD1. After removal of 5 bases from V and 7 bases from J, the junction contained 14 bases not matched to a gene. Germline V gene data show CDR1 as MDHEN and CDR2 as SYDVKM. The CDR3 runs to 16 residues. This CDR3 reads CASSQPNRGRAAGYTF. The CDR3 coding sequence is TGTGCCAGCAGTCAACCTAACAGGGGGCGGGCCGCTGGCTACACCTTC.

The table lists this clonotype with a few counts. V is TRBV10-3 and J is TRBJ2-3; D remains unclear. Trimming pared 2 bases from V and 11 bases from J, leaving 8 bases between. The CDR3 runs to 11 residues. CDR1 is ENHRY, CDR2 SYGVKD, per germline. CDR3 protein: CAISENVEQYF. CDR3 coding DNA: TGTGCCATCAGTGAGAACGTAGAGCAGTATTTT.

CDR3 nucleotide sequence: TGTGCCAGCAGCCCAGGGACAGCGATGGCCGAAGCTTTCTTT. Protein: CASSPGTAMAEAFF. V gene TRBV7-9 combines with J gene TRBJ1-1; TRBD1 aligns across 7 bases. The CDR3 sequence is 14 residues long. The V gene's germline CDR1 is SEHNR and CDR2 FQNEAQ (reference sequence). After removal of 5 bases from V and 8 bases from J, the junction contained 11 bases not matched to a gene.

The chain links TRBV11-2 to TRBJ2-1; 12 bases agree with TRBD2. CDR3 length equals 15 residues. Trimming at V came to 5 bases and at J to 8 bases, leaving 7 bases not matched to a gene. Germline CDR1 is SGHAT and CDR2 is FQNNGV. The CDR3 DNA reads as TGTGCCAGCAGCCTCCCTAGCGGGGGGGCCTATGAGCAGTTCTTC. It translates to CASSLPSGGAYEQFF.